The 17 T cell receptor beta chains presented below share a single source sample, sequenced in a study of early T cells in non-severe SARS-CoV-2 infection. Via MiXCR, TCRdb re-called the 5' RACE reads, giving one row per CDR3 protein. The table records about 38,000 distinct CDR3 sequences, roughly 4.8% of them present only once. The specimen sequenced was whole blood. The receptors were sampled from an adult who was a healthcare worker with PCR-confirmed SARS-CoV-2 infection or an uninfected control (not recorded which).

This clonotype was seen many times. The chain employs TRBV6-1 and TRBJ1-1, with 7 bases lining up with TRBD1. Per the germline V gene, CDR1 is MNHNS and CDR2 is SASEGT. CDR3 length: 14 residues. With 6 bases clipped from V and 6 bases from J, the junction kept 10 bases outside the gene matches. CDR3 region: CASRRTRQGAEAFF. Written as DNA, the CDR3 is TGTGCCAGCAGGAGAACGAGACAGGGCGCTGAAGCTTTCTTT.

V is TRBV5-1 and J is TRBJ2-1; 8 bases agree with TRBD1. J gave up 7 bases and V 0 bases, and 6 bases lay outside the gene matches. This CDR3 is 15 amino acids long. Germline CDR1 is SGHRS and CDR2 is YFSETQ. CDR3 sequence (DNA): TGCGCCAGCAGCTTGGACCAGGGGGCGAGGAATGAGCAGTTCTTC. Translation: CASSLDQGARNEQFF.

The genes are TRBV29-1 and TRBJ2-3; TRBD2 agrees at 12 bases. The CDR3 extends over 19 amino acids. Unmatched junction bases numbered 14, after V lost 4 bases and J lost 0 bases. Germline assignment: CDR1 SQVTM and CDR2 ANQGSEA. CDR3 sequence (DNA): TGCAGCGTTGCGGCGGCTAGCGGGGGGGAATCCTCTAGCACAGATACGCAGTATTTT. Protein product: CSVAAASGGESSSTDTQYF.

This clonotype was seen ten or more times. The chain employs TRBV5-4 and TRBJ2-3, with 7 bases lining up with TRBD2. The CDR3 extends over 13 amino acids. With 0 bases clipped from V and 6 bases from J, the junction kept 1 base outside the gene matches. The germline V gene encodes CDR1 SGHNT and CDR2 YYREEE (reference sequence). CDR3 DNA sequence: TGTGCCAGCAGCTTGGCCGGGGGGGATACGCAGTATTTT. Protein: CASSLAGGDTQYF. Drawing the rest from reference TRBV5-4 and TRBJ2-3, the complete variable domain is ETGVTQSPTHLIKTRGQQVTLRCSSQSGHNTVSWYQQALGQGPQFIFQYYREEENGRGNFPPRFSGLQFPNYSSELNVNALELDDSALYLCASSLAGGDTQYFGPGTRLTVL.

This clonotype was detected ten times or more. This sequence joins TRBV27 and TRBJ2-3; D gene unclear. Germline loops: CDR1 MNHEY, CDR2 SMNVEV (reference sequence). V was cut by 6 bases and J by 0 bases, with 7 bases left in between. This CDR3 contains 13 residues. CDR3 sequence (DNA): TGTGCCAGCAGAGCCCTAAGCACAGATACGCAGTATTTT. Translation: CASRALSTDTQYF.

This clonotype was seen ten or more times. The rearrangement uses TRBV5-1 and TRBJ2-2, with 7 bases identical to TRBD1. Trimming at V came to 3 bases and at J to 1 base, leaving 0 bases not matched to a gene. CDR1 and CDR2 (germline): SGHRS, YFSETQ. The CDR3 is 14 amino acids. CDR3 sequence: CASSWDRNTGELFF. The CDR3 region has the DNA TGCGCCAGCAGCTGGGACAGGAACACCGGGGAGCTGTTTTTT.

In its sample, this clonotype was seen many times. The chain uses TRBV5-1 and TRBJ2-1; D is uncertain. Trimming stripped 0 bases from V and 15 bases from J, with 13 bases between. Germline lookup yields CDR1 SGHRS and CDR2 YFSETQ. The length of the CDR3 is 12 residues. CDR3 sequence (DNA): TGCGCCAGCAGCTTGGAGAGAGGTGAGGTGTTCTTC. Protein sequence: CASSLERGEVFF.

This clonotype was seen ten or more times. The chain links TRBV14 to TRBJ2-3; D is uncertain. Per germline, CDR1 SGHDN and CDR2 FVKESK. With 2 bases removed from V and 2 bases from J, the gap between germline ends came to 11 bases. CDR3 length equals 15 residues. CDR3 DNA sequence: TGTGCCAGCAGCCAACAAGTCGGATCCACAGATACGCAGTATTTT. Its translation is CASSQQVGSTDTQYF.

This clonotype was found many times. The rearrangement uses TRBV6-1 and TRBJ1-1; unclear D gene. With 4 bases removed from V and 4 bases from J, the gap between germline ends came to 13 bases. The CDR3 is made up of 14 amino acids. The germline V gene encodes CDR1 MNHNS and CDR2 SASEGT. CDR3 residues: CASSGLTWGTEAFF. The CDR3, as DNA: TGTGCCAGCAGTGGGTTGACCTGGGGCACTGAAGCTTTCTTT.

This clonotype was counted many times. The gene calls are TRBV6-5 and TRBJ2-1; 8 nucleotides line up with TRBD1. The CDR3 is 14 residues long. Losses at the gene ends were 6 bases for V and 5 bases for J; bases not matched to a gene: 6. Germline V gene sequence: CDR1 MNHEY, CDR2 SVGAGI. As DNA, the CDR3 is TGTGCCAGCAGGATGGGACAGGCTAACAATGAGCAGTTCTTC. It specifies CASRMGQANNEQFF.

This clonotype was counted ten times or more. V and J are TRBV5-1 and TRBJ2-6; D uncertain. The CDR3 is 16 residues long. CDR1 SGHRS and CDR2 YFSETQ come from the germline V gene. Trimming removed 1 base from V and 4 bases from J, with 12 bases in between. CDR3 sequence reads: CASSLQAGMGANVLTF. In DNA, the CDR3 is TGCGCCAGCAGCTTGCAAGCCGGAATGGGGGCCAACGTCCTGACTTTC.

This clonotype was found many times. This chain connects TRBV5-6 to TRBJ1-4, with a possible D match to TRBD1 (5 bases). The germline gives CDR1 SGHDT, CDR2 YYEEEE. The CDR3 has 14 residues. V shed 3 bases and J shed 7 bases, with 13 bases lying between them. The CDR3 here is CASSSSRGSEKLFF. CDR3 in DNA: TGTGCCAGCAGCTCCTCGAGGGGTTCTGAAAAACTGTTTTTT.

This clonotype was found a few times. The CDR3 protein is CSARDPLGYTQYF. Written as DNA, the CDR3 is TGCAGTGCTAGAGATCCCCTTGGTTATACGCAGTATTTT. The chain carries TRBV20-1 and TRBJ2-3, with unresolved D. Deletions cut 0 bases from V and 7 bases from J, with 11 bases between. CDR3 length: 13 residues. Germline V gene sequence: CDR1 DFQATT, CDR2 SNEGSKA (reference sequence).

This clonotype was seen many times. The gene calls are TRBV5-4 and TRBJ2-6; D perhaps matches TRBD1 (6 bases). Trimming removed 3 bases at V and 4 bases at J, with 14 bases between. CDR1 is SGHNT, CDR2 YYREEE, per germline (reference sequence). The CDR3 is 16 residues long. The CDR3 sequence: CASSWFQGTGANVLTF. The CDR3 DNA reads as TGTGCCAGCAGCTGGTTTCAGGGGACCGGGGCCAACGTCCTGACTTTC.

This clonotype was recorded at least ten times. The rearrangement links TRBV12-3 or TRBV12-4 to TRBJ2-1; D may correspond to TRBD1 or TRBD2 (5 bases each). The CDR3 covers 11 residues. V was shortened by 5 bases and J by 10 bases, with 9 bases between the two germline ends. CDR3 residues: CASSTEGEQFF. DNA for the CDR3: TGTGCCAGCAGTACAGAGGGGGAGCAGTTCTTC.

This clonotype was detected ten times or more. The chain couples TRBV6-5 to TRBJ1-5, with D uncertain. Trimming removed 6 bases from V and 1 base from J, with 13 bases in between. The CDR3 extends over 15 amino acids. Germline V gene lookup returns CDR1 MNHEY and CDR2 SVGAGI. The CDR3 protein is CASRPSGGSNQPQHF. CDR3 in DNA: TGTGCCAGCAGGCCATCGGGAGGGAGCAATCAGCCCCAGCATTTT.

This clonotype was found many times. J is TRBJ1-1 and V is TRBV6-5, with D hard to call. V lost 0 bases to trimming and J lost 4 bases, with 6 bases between them. The CDR3 totals 13 residues. Germline V gene sequence: CDR1 MNHEY, CDR2 SVGAGI. The CDR3 reads CASSYSEGTEAFF. CDR3 nucleotides: TGTGCCAGCAGTTACTCTGAGGGCACTGAAGCTTTCTTT.